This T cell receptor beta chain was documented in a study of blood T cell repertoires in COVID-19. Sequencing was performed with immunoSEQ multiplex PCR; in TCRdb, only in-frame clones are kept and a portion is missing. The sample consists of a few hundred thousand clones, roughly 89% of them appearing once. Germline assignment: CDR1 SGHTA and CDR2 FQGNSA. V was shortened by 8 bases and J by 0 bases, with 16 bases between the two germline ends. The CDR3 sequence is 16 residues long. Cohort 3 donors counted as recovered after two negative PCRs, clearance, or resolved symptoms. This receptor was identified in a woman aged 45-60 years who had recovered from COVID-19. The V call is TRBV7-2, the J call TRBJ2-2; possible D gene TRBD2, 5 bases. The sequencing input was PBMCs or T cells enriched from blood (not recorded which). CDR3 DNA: TGTGCCAGCGGAGTAGGGAGCGCCTCGAACACCGGGGAGCTGTTTTTT. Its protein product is CASGVGSASNTGELFF.